This TCR beta chain was found in a study of T cells in Graves' hyperthyroidism and ophthalmopathy. Amplification targeted TCR beta CDR3 regions from RNA transcripts. HTBI primers drove first-round RT-PCR of the TCR CDR3. TCRdb re-derived calls from the multiplex PCR reads in MiXCR, one entry per CDR3 protein. The sample has 550,000 to 700,000 distinct CDR3 sequences; under 15% are singletons. Not enrolled were patients with uncontrolled infection, other autoimmune disease, pregnancy or lactation. Overall study results and limits: Blood also held most thyroid clonotypes expanded beyond 0.001. The model made its ophthalmopathy prediction, and onset followed a median 6.5 months later.

About this clonotype itself: Its antigen is unknown.

This CDR3 is 15 amino acids long. V dropped 3 bases and J dropped 2 bases, with 13 bases sitting between them. The receptor comes from a woman aged 40 to 55 with Graves' ophthalmopathy. Material for sequencing was blood. The chain joins TRBV12-3 or TRBV12-4 to TRBJ1-1; perhaps TRBD1 as D (6 bases). For the CDR3, the DNA is TGTGCCAGCAGTTTGTCGACAGGCTTTAACACTGAAGCTTTCTTT. It is translated as CASSLSTGFNTEAFF.